This is a list of T cell receptor beta chains from one sample in a study of blood T cells in healthy people across ages. MiXCR was run by TCRdb on the 5' RACE reads, yielding one entry per CDR3 protein. Counted here are 1.8 million or so distinct CDR3 sequences, approximately 39% occurring once; the ten biggest clones make up 23%. The sample taken for sequencing was blood. The receptors shown here come from a human donor in good health. The conserved cysteine and the conserved F or W are not part of the CDR3 here.

CDR3	V	J	length
ASSLAETVAYEQY	TRBV5-5	TRBJ2-7	13
ASSFPIGLGADTQY	TRBV7-8	TRBJ2-3	14
ASSAPGRHNEQF	TRBV9	TRBJ2-1	12
ASSVGAVQQETQY	TRBV9	TRBJ2-5	13
ASSPGHSAETTDTQY	TRBV5-1	TRBJ2-3	15
PSSKVGHSNEQF	TRBV4-1	TRBJ2-1	12
ANSLAAGGSADTQY	TRBV5-5	TRBJ2-3	14
ASSEGIYNEQF	TRBV6-6	TRBJ2-1	11
ASRVRDEQF	TRBV2	TRBJ2-1	9
ASSPARTGPGGEQF	TRBV18	TRBJ2-1	14
ASQKGASTTDTRY	TRBV5-5	TRBJ2-3	13